This T cell receptor (beta chain) is from a study of blood T cell repertoires in COVID-19. As for the study in general: Nucleic acid was either cDNA or gDNA, and it came from T cells, B-cell-depleted T cells, or PBMCs.

As handled by the study authors: It was from reference gene primer amplification that nucleated cell counts were estimated. Assay: immunoSEQ multiplex PCR; the TCRdb copy retains only in-frame clones and omits some. Clone size and V and J calls were adopted from that table, with D and trimming inferred from the DNA. The table lists about 320,000 clones, 85% of them singletons. Clinical history as reported by participants underpinned cohort assignment. The sequenced sample consisted of PBMCs or T cells enriched from blood (not recorded which). The source is a woman in her twenties or thirties who had been exposed to COVID-19.

This CDR3 is CASSLGDNRGRSFGYTF. Here the CDR3 DNA reads TGTGCCAGCAGCTTAGGGGACAACAGGGGGCGCAGTTTTGGCTACACCTTC. The chain is built from TRBV11-2 and TRBJ1-2; 9 nucleotides line up with TRBD1. The V gene end was trimmed by 1 base and the J gene end by 7 bases; junction bases not matched to a gene: 13. Germline V CDR1 and CDR2: SGHAT, FQNNGV. The CDR3 extends over 17 amino acids.